These 13 T cell receptor beta chains share one sample of origin, sequenced in a study of T cell changes during pregnancy in multiple sclerosis. Sequencing was performed with immunoSEQ multiplex PCR; in TCRdb, only in-frame clones are kept and a portion is missing. The sample has tens of thousands of clones; about 94% are singletons. Specimen: peripheral blood, collected in the third trimester of pregnancy. These TCRs come from a female donor with multiple sclerosis, enrolled in a pregnancy study.

The V call is TRBV28, the J call TRBJ2-3; TRBD2 aligns across 10 bases. The CDR3 spans 19 residues. V lost 4 bases to trimming and J lost 4 bases; unmatched junction nucleotides: 17. Germline lookup yields CDR1 MDHEN and CDR2 SYDVKM. CDR3 residues: CASSSPFLQREGLADTQYF. As DNA, the CDR3 is TGTGCCAGCAGTTCCCCCTTCCTCCAGCGGGAGGGCCTTGCAGATACGCAGTATTTT. Full variable domain (rest looked up from reference TRBV28 and TRBJ2-3): DVKVTQSSRYLVKRTGEKVFLECVQDMDHENMFWYRQDPGLGLRLIYFSYDVKMKEKGDIPEGYSVSREKKERFSLILESASTNQTSMYLCASSSPFLQREGLADTQYFGPGTRLTVL.

The chain is built from TRBV27 and TRBJ2-7, with 7 positions matching TRBD1. There are 13 residues in the CDR3. Germline V CDR1 and CDR2: MNHEY, SMNVEV (reference sequence). Trimming took 5 bases from V and 6 from J; bases not matched to a gene: 7. The DNA for the CDR3 is TGTGCCAGCAGTCCATCGACAGGGTTCGAGCAGTACTTC. Translation gives CASSPSTGFEQYF.

This chain's CDR3 is CASLRWGRRDYGYTF. In nucleotides, the CDR3 is TGTGCCAGCCTCAGGTGGGGGAGGAGGGACTATGGCTACACCTTC. The genes are TRBV13 and TRBJ1-2; tentatively, D is TRBD1 (5 bases). CDR1 and CDR2 from the germline V gene are PRHDT and FYEKMQ (reference sequence). CDR3 length: 15 amino acids. Trimming pared 8 bases from V and 3 bases from J, leaving 19 bases between. Together with reference TRBV13 and TRBJ1-2, the CDR3 gives the full variable domain: AAGVIQSPRHLIKEKRETATLKCYPIPRHDTVYWYQQGPGQDPQFLISFYEKMQSDKGSIPDRFSAQQFSDYHSELNMSSLELGDSALYFCASLRWGRRDYGYTFGSGTRLTVV.

The chain is built from TRBV7-2 and TRBJ2-1; 9 positions match TRBD2. CDR1 and CDR2 (germline): SGHTA, FQGNSA. The CDR3 totals 16 residues. V dropped 5 bases and J dropped 9; count of bases not matched to a gene: 14. Here the CDR3 reads CASSPVRLAGTGEQFF. DNA for the CDR3: TGTGCCAGCAGCCCTGTGCGGCTAGCGGGAACCGGTGAGCAGTTCTTC.

This chain joins TRBV15 and TRBJ1-4; a possible D gene is TRBD1 (6 bases). The V end was cut by 0 bases, the J end by 7 bases, with 18 bases between. The length of the CDR3 is 17 residues. Germline assignment: CDR1 LNHNV and CDR2 YYDKDF (reference sequence). The CDR3 bases are TGTGCCACCAGCAGAGATCTCGCGGCACTCAGGGGTGAAAAACTGTTTTTT. Amino acids: CATSRDLAALRGEKLFF.

The chain is built from TRBV7-2 and TRBJ1-1, with TRBD1 matching over 7 bases. This CDR3 contains 18 residues. V dropped 1 base and J dropped 0; count of bases not matched to a gene: 11. CDR1 SGHTA and CDR2 FQGNSA come from the germline V gene. CDR3 region: CASSLGRPGQLMNTEAFF. CDR3 sequence (DNA): TGTGCCAGCAGCTTAGGACGTCCGGGACAGCTCATGAACACTGAAGCTTTCTTT.

The chain carries TRBV4-1 and TRBJ2-7; D perhaps matches TRBD1 (6 bases). V lost 2 bases and J 1 base, leaving 15 bases between the germline ends. This CDR3 has 16 residues. Germline values: CDR1 MGHRA, CDR2 YSYEKL. This chain's CDR3 is CASSQFVTGASYEQYF. DNA of the CDR3: TGCGCCAGCAGCCAATTTGTGACAGGCGCGTCCTACGAGCAGTACTTC.

The chain links TRBV19 to TRBJ2-7; D ambiguous. V was cut by 1 base and J by 2 bases, with 12 bases left in between. The length of the CDR3 is 15 residues. Per germline, CDR1 LNHDA and CDR2 SQIVND (reference sequence). The CDR3 nucleotides read TGTGCCAGTAGTATAGCGAGAGGTACTACCTACGAGCAGTACTTC. It translates to CASSIARGTTYEQYF.

This chain connects TRBV6-1 to TRBJ2-2; 12 nucleotides line up with TRBD2. The CDR3 extends over 18 amino acids. Germline V gene lookup returns CDR1 MNHNS and CDR2 SASEGT. With V trimmed by 4 bases and J by 0 bases, 6 bases remained unmatched. The DNA for the CDR3 is TGTGCCAGCAGTGCCGAGACTAGCGGGAGTGCGAACACCGGGGAGCTGTTTTTT. It translates to CASSAETSGSANTGELFF.

This rearrangement joins TRBV30 to TRBJ2-2; 7 bases align to TRBD1. The CDR3 runs 13 residues. In germline, CDR1 is GTSNPN, CDR2 SVGIG (reference sequence). V shed 3 bases, J shed 5 bases, and the junction held 3 bases outside the gene matches. The CDR3 sequence: CAWRPGQTGELFF. The CDR3, as DNA: TGTGCCTGGAGGCCGGGACAGACCGGGGAGCTGTTTTTT.

In DNA, the CDR3 is TGTGCCAGCAGCCAAGTCCGACAGGGTTCTAACTATGGCTACACCTTC. Its translation: CASSQVRQGSNYGYTF. V and J are TRBV4-2 and TRBJ1-2; 7 bases align to TRBD1. The germline gives CDR1 LGHNA, CDR2 YNFKEQ. The V gene end was trimmed by 1 base and the J gene end by 0 bases; junction bases not matched to a gene: 5. CDR3 size: 16 residues.

This chain links TRBV29-1 with TRBJ2-1, with 12 bases fitting TRBD2. CDR1 is SQVTM and CDR2 is ANQGSEA in the germline V gene. Unmatched junction bases numbered 7, after V lost 6 bases and J lost 7 bases. CDR3 size: 14 residues. The CDR3 region is CSVVTSGRGNEQFF. The CDR3 DNA is TGCAGCGTCGTGACTAGCGGGAGAGGGAATGAGCAGTTCTTC.

J is TRBJ2-5 and V is TRBV30; TRBD1 agrees at 9 bases. CDR1 is GTSNPN, CDR2 SVGIG, per germline (reference sequence). This CDR3 spans 17 amino acids. Losses at the gene ends were 0 bases for V and 2 bases for J; bases not matched to a gene: 10. CDR3 sequence: CAWSVPIGQGRQETQYF. CDR3 DNA: TGTGCCTGGAGTGTACCCATAGGACAGGGGCGTCAAGAGACCCAGTACTTC.